This TCR beta chain was observed in a study of cytomegalovirus exposure and HLA in healthy donors. Study summary: The 120 validation repertoires used the same platform as the 600 to 750 first-cohort repertoires (as reported by a later analysis). Study observations and caveats: The study flagged 150 to 200 TCR beta chains as cytomegalovirus-associated. In the 120 validation repertoires, a later analysis found that first-cohort TCR clusters tended to co-occur.

The approximately 130-subject validation cohort, separate from the 666-subject first cohort, included the donors. Sequencing was performed with immunoSEQ multiplex PCR; in TCRdb, only in-frame clones are kept and a portion is missing. In the table there are 200,000 to 250,000 clones, 80% to 85% of which are singletons. Note on this clone: The antigen is unknown.

V lost 3 bases and J 4 bases, leaving 9 bases between the germline ends. The germline gives CDR1 KGHSH, CDR2 LQKENI. The CDR3 sequence is 13 residues long. The clonotype originates from a young woman in good health and CMV-seropositive. This chain connects TRBV18 to TRBJ1-1, with no clear D. The material sequenced was PBMCs. The chain's CDR3 is CASSPEVGTEAFF. Written as DNA, the CDR3 is TGTGCCAGCTCACCCGAGGTGGGCACTGAAGCTTTCTTT.